This record concerns one T cell receptor (beta chain) sequence. Its specificity is unknown. The record originates from a study of response to subunit inactivated influenza vaccine. In germline, CDR1 is MNHEY, CDR2 SMNVEV (reference sequence). V dropped 6 bases and J dropped 3; count of bases not matched to a gene: 8. The CDR3 runs to 14 residues. Study findings and constraints: Only a handful of new T cells, the authors suggested, are recruited with each seasonal influenza vaccination.

MiXCR, applied by TCRdb to the RT-PCR reads, yields one record per CDR3 protein. The sample has some 190,000 distinct CDR3 sequences, about an eighth seen once. This chain connects TRBV27 to TRBJ2-7; 7 bases map to TRBD1. This specimen consisted of CD8+ T cells sorted from PBMCs, obtained more than 4 days after vaccination. The sequence came from a man between 50 and 59 years old who received an inactivated influenza vaccine. CDR3 coding DNA: TGTGCCAGCAGCCTGACAGGGTTCCTCTACGAGCAGTACTTC. It yields the protein CASSLTGFLYEQYF.